Detailed here is one T cell receptor beta chain. TCRdb's copy holds only in-frame clones and misses some; the assay was immunoSEQ multiplex PCR. The data contain under 250,000 clones, approximately 89% of them seen just once; the ten biggest clones take up less than 4.5%. This CDR3 comprises 15 residues. The germline CDR1 and CDR2 sequences are LNHDA and SQIVND (reference sequence). J was trimmed by 5 bases and V by 1 base; bases with no gene match: 4. This sample stems from a study of blood T cell repertoires in COVID-19. Study in general: T cells, B-cell-depleted T cells, or PBMCs provided the cDNA or gDNA that served as material.

Categorization into cohorts depended on clinical history that participants reported. The sample comprised PBMCs or T cells enriched from blood (not recorded which). The genes are TRBV19 and TRBJ2-5; 10 nucleotides agree with TRBD2. This receptor was taken from a young woman with acute COVID-19. The CDR3 loop is CASSIAAGGLETQYF. DNA for the CDR3: TGTGCCAGTAGTATAGCAGCGGGGGGGCTGGAGACCCAGTACTTC.